The rows below give T cell receptor beta chains drawn from one sample of a study of shared clonotypes between healthy human individuals. Some clones are missing from TCRdb's copy, which holds only in-frame ones; the method was immunoSEQ multiplex PCR. The table includes about 360,000 clones, less than 75% detected once. Sequencing was done on a sample of memory CD4+ T cells sorted from blood. These receptors all stem from a man younger than 45 in good health. Each CDR3 is given with its conserved first and last residue. The D gene is left open where the match is weak. Clone size is not always given. Where it is, it says once, few, many or a class for expanded clones.

V gene	clone size	D gene	CDR3 length	J gene	CDR3 protein	CDR3 DNA
TRBV5-8	many	TRBD2	15	TRBJ2-1	CASSFSLAGMHEQFF	TGTGCCAGCAGCTTCAGCCTAGCGGGAATGCATGAGCAGTTCTTC
TRBV7-9	-	TRBD1	17	TRBJ1-1	CASSPPFRDRDNTEAFF	TGTGCCAGCAGCCCTCCTTTCCGGGACAGGGATAACACTGAAGCTTTCTTT
TRBV7-3	-	-	14	TRBJ2-3	CASSIQGGTDTQYF	TGTGCCAGCAGTATCCAAGGGGGCACAGATACGCAGTATTTT
TRBV18	-	-	13	TRBJ1-3	CASSPRTENTIYF	TGTGCCAGCTCACCACGGACAGAAAACACCATATATTTT
TRBV7-8	once	TRBD2	16	TRBJ2-2	CASSSGGAGYTGELFF	TGTGCCAGCAGCTCCGGGGGGGCGGGATACACCGGGGAGCTGTTTTTT
TRBV25-1	many	-	16	TRBJ2-7	CASSASGGLASYEQYF	TGTGCCAGCAGTGCCTCCGGGGGGCTAGCGTCGTACGAGCAGTACTTC
TRBV7-8	-	TRBD1	13	TRBJ1-1	CASSGQVDTEAFF	TGTGCCAGCAGCGGACAGGTGGACACTGAAGCTTTCTTT
TRBV30	-	-	16	TRBJ2-2	CAWSVLLAGYTGELFF	TGTGCCTGGAGTGTACTTCTGGCAGGGTACACCGGGGAGCTGTTTTTT
TRBV29-1	-	-	11	TRBJ2-3	CSATSTDTQYF	TGCAGCGCGACTAGTACAGATACGCAGTATTTT
TRBV2	-	TRBD2	16	TRBJ2-6	CASRLGGGSGANVLTF	TGTGCCAGCAGGCTCGGCGGGGGCTCTGGGGCCAACGTCCTGACTTTC
TRBV11-3	-	TRBD2	16	TRBJ2-1	CASSSSGRSSYNEQFF	TGTGCCAGCAGCTCTAGCGGGAGGTCCTCCTACAATGAGCAGTTCTTC
TRBV6-5	-	-	13	TRBJ2-7	CASRRDSTYEQYF	TGTGCCAGCAGGCGGGACAGCACCTACGAGCAGTACTTC
TRBV19	once	-	13	TRBJ2-5	CASTDRSQETQYF	TGTGCCAGTACAGACAGGTCCCAAGAGACCCAGTACTTC
TRBV7-9	-	-	16	TRBJ2-3	CASSTPGQSSTDTQYF	TGTGCCAGCAGCACCCCTGGACAGTCCTCCACAGATACGCAGTATTTT
TRBV5-5	-	TRBD2	15	TRBJ2-3	CASSRAGADLDTQYF	TGTGCCAGCAGCCGGGCGGGAGCGGATCTGGATACGCAGTATTTT
TRBV2	few	-	12	TRBJ1-1	CASSRYQTEAFF	TGTGCCAGCAGTAGATACCAGACTGAAGCTTTCTTT
TRBV5-1	-	TRBD2	16	TRBJ2-7	CASSLGLAGDKGEQYF	TGCGCCAGCAGCTTGGGACTAGCGGGAGATAAAGGCGAGCAGTACTTC
TRBV6-1	-	TRBD1	13	TRBJ2-7	CASSRDRIDEQYF	TGTGCCAGCAGCCGGGACAGAATCGACGAGCAGTACTTC
TRBV2	few	-	13	TRBJ1-2	CASIKGRDYGYTF	TGTGCCAGCATAAAAGGCAGAGACTATGGCTACACCTTC
TRBV4-1	few	TRBD2	12	TRBJ2-1	CASRLAGAQQFF	TGCGCCAGCAGGCTAGCGGGAGCTCAGCAGTTCTTC
TRBV10-3	-	-	16	TRBJ2-3	CAISRLRGAYTDTQYF	TGTGCCATCAGCCGCCTAAGGGGGGCCTACACAGATACGCAGTATTTT
TRBV28	-	-	17	TRBJ2-7	CASSFWDGTLNRYEQYF	TGTGCCAGCAGTTTCTGGGACGGGACCCTGAATAGGTACGAGCAGTACTTC
TRBV2	-	TRBD1	14	TRBJ2-1	CASSKQGEGNEQFF	TGTGCCAGCAGCAAACAGGGGGAAGGCAATGAGCAGTTCTTC
TRBV9	-	TRBD1	15	TRBJ1-5	CASSAGQGSDQPQHF	TGTGCCAGCAGCGCCGGACAGGGGTCGGATCAGCCCCAGCATTTT
TRBV7-2	-	-	14	TRBJ2-1	CASSHHGSYNEQFF	TGTGCCAGCAGCCACCATGGCTCCTACAATGAGCAGTTCTTC
TRBV9	-	TRBD2	15	TRBJ2-2	CASSRGVSNTGELFF	TGTGCCAGCAGCCGGGGGGTATCGAACACCGGGGAGCTGTTTTTT
TRBV28	-	-	13	TRBJ1-5	CASREGVRQPQHF	TGTGCCAGCCGGGAAGGGGTCCGTCAGCCCCAGCATTTT
TRBV28	few	-	14	TRBJ2-1	CASSASTWAVEQFF	TGTGCCAGCAGTGCATCTACCTGGGCGGTTGAGCAGTTCTTC